The rows below give T cell receptor beta chains drawn from one sample of a study of neoadjuvant anti-PD-1 for oral cavity cancer. The protocol was immunoSEQ multiplex PCR, while the TCRdb copy is restricted to in-frame clones and leaves out a portion. The table has about 80,000 clones, 84% seen once; the top ten hold over 3%. The sample was PBMCs, taken before nivolumab (anti-PD-1) treatment. The receptors were sampled from a person aged 35-80 years with oral cavity squamous cell carcinoma. CDR3s include the opening cysteine and the closing phenylalanine or tryptophan.

TRBV29-1	12	TRBJ2-5	CSINRGQETQYF
TRBV7-3	13	TRBJ2-7	CASSIGASYEQYF
TRBV29-1	16	TRBJ2-3	CSVVWGQVASTDTQYF
TRBV28	12	TRBJ2-5	CASNGGQETQYF
TRBV30	15	TRBJ2-5	CAWSKLASWAETQYF
TRBV13	14	TRBJ1-1	CASSGTGPTGVAFF
TRBV7-8	17	TRBJ2-5	CASSSTPTSGIRETQYF
TRBV11-2	15	TRBJ1-3	CASNSQGAPGNTIYF
TRBV9	15	TRBJ2-2	CASSVELAGTGELFF
TRBV11-2	14	TRBJ1-2	CASSLEPQGYGYTF
TRBV7-3	18	TRBJ2-6	CASSLTSGARTGANVLTF
TRBV6-6	15	TRBJ1-5	CASSLTGGLGQPQHF